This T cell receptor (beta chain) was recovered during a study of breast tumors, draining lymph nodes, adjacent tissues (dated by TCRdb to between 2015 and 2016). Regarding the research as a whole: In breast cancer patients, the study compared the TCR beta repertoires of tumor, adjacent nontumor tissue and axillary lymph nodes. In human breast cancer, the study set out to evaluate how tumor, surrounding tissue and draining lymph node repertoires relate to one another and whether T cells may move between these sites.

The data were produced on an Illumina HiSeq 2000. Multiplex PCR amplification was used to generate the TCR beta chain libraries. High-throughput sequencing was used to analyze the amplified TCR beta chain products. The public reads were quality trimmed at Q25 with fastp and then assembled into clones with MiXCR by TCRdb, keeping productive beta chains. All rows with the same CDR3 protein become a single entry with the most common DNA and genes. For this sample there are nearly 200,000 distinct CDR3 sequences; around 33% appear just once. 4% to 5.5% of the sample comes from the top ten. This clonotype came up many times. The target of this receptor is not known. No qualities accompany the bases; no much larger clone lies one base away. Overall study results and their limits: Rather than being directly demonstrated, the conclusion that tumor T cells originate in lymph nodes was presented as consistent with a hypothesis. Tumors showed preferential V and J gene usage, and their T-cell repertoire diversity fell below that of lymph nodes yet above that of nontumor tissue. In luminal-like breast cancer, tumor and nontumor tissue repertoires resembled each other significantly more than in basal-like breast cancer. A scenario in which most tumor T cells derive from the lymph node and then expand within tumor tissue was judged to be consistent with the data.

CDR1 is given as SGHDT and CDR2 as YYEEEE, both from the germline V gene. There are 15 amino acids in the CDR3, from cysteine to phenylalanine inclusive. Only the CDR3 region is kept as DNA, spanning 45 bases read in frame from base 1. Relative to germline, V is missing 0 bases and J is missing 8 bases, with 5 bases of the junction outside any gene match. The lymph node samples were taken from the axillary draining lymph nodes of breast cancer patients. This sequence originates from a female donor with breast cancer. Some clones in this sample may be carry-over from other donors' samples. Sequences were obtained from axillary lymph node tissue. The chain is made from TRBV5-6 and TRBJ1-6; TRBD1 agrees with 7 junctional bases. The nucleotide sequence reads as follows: TGTGCCAGCAGCTTGGGACAGGGTTCTTATTCACCCCTCCACTTT. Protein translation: CASSLGQGSYSPLHF.